This T cell receptor (beta chain) is from a study of T cell responses to AZD1222 COVID-19 vaccine. Study observations and caveats: None of the repertoires were sampled until the peak T cell response had passed. Donors, mostly white British, included more females; clonal diversity was possibly underestimated.

TCRdb's copy holds only in-frame clones and misses some; the assay was immunoSEQ multiplex PCR. Here the sample spans tens of thousands of clones, around 80% being singletons. This clone was observed a few times. Its antigen is unknown. This TCR was sampled from an adult in good health. This sample comprised peripheral blood, obtained on day 0 of AZD1222 vaccination.

The CDR3 DNA follows: TGTGCCAGCAGTGGGGGTCCCGGGGAGCTGTTTTTT. This sequence encodes CASSGGPGELFF. V gene TRBV12-3 or TRBV12-4 combines with J gene TRBJ2-2; perhaps D is TRBD1 or TRBD2 (5 bases each). Trimming took off 5 bases at V and 6 bases at J, with 7 bases between the two ends. The CDR3 length is 12 residues.